This T cell receptor beta chain stems from a study of blood T cell repertoires in COVID-19 (TCRdb year 2020). A note on the overall study: The collaborator samples originated in the United States, Italy and Spain and spanned the acute and convalescent phases of COVID-19. The prospective study material was composed of cDNA or gDNA derived from T cells, B-cell-depleted T cells, or PBMCs. Where available, HLA class I and class II types were obtained from metadata supplied by the sample provider rather than from assay-based typing. Samples came from the ongoing ImmuneRACE study (first 160 participants) plus 1,254 subjects from 6 global collaborators. Deeply sampled blood TCRbeta repertoires from subjects exposed to, actively infected with, or recovered from COVID-19 were included in the dataset. The repertoires were released in a freely available public database intended as a resource for research on the immune response to SARS-CoV-2. Nearly every sample came with metadata listing a de-identified subject ID, COVID-19 status, age in years and sex. Study-level results and caveats: How much clinical and demographic metadata was included differed by source and by participant, and the metadata was provided uncurated.

V has 5 bases trimmed and J has 2 bases trimmed; junction bases matching no gene number 6. CDR1 and CDR2, per the germline V gene (reference sequence), are GTSNPN and SVGIG. The CDR3 measures 15 amino acids from cysteine to phenylalanine. Here the CDR3 DNA is all that survives: 45 bases in frame from base 1. Comment on this clone: It lacks a known antigen. The record has no base qualities; no much larger clone is one base away.

Participants in the prospective study were enrolled through a virtual design, were aged roughly 18 to 90 years, and lived in 24 United States geographic areas. In the prospective study, participants were assigned to cohorts based on the clinical history participants reported in a screening survey and a study questionnaire. Recovered participants in ImmuneRACE Cohort 3 were defined by two consecutive negative NP/OP PCR tests, clearance by a healthcare professional, or resolution of symptoms. Mobile phlebotomists in the prospective study collected whole blood, serum and a nasopharyngeal or oropharyngeal swab from every participant. Additional blood draws and questionnaires over an approximately two-month period could optionally be provided by prospective study participants. Blood samples from the prospective study were shipped frozen or at room temperature prior to DNA extraction. The immunoSEQ Assay, a bias-controlled multiplex PCR, was used to amplify TCRbeta CDR3 regions from genomic DNA. Regarding the original processing steps: The number of nucleated cells in each sample was estimated from the amplification of reference gene primers within the assay. To quantify the absolute abundance of each unique TCRbeta CDR3 rearrangement, sequence reads were collapsed and filtered. Productive Simpson clonality was computed per sample as the square root of Simpson's diversity index over productive rearrangements. TCRdb re-hosts the immuneACCESS table, in-frame sequences only. Its copies lack some clones; in the studies checked, an unresolved V gene accounts for under half of them, and the cause for the rest is not known. The V and J calls and clone size come from that table; D and trimming were worked out from the DNA. The sample table lists a few hundred thousand clones, approximately 90% of them with a count of one. The leading ten clones occupy approximately 5% of the sample.

The V gene is TRBV30 and the J gene is TRBJ1-4; the central 9 bases match TRBD1. The sequenced material came from PBMCs or T cells enriched from blood (not recorded which). The receptor was isolated from a woman in her twenties or thirties who had recovered from COVID-19. The DNA reads TGTGCCTGGGGGAGACAGGGGGTGACTAATGAAAAACTGTTTTTT. This encodes CAWGRQGVTNEKLFF. With the portions outside the CDR3 filled from the reference TRBV30 and TRBJ1-4 genes, the complete variable region becomes SQTIHQWPATLVQPVGSPLSLECTVEGTSNPNLYWYRQAAGRGLQLLFYSVGIGQISSEVPQNLSASRPQDRQFILSSKKLLLSDSGFYLCAWGRQGVTNEKLFFGSGTQLSVL.